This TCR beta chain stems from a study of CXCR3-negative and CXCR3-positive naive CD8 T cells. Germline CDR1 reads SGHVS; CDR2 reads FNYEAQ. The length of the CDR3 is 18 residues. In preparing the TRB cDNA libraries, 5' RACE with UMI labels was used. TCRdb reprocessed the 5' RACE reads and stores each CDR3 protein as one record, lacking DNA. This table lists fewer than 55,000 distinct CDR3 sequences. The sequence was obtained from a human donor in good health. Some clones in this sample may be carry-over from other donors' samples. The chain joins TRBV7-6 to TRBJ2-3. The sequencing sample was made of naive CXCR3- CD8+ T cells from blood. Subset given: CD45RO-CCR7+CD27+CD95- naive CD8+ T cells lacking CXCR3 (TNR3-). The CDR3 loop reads CASSTPIGQSLGTDTQYF.